This T cell receptor (beta chain) was observed in a study of T cell responses to AZD1222 COVID-19 vaccine. Study-wide background: Some second doses came at about 4 weeks and others at about 12 weeks; these were pooled.

Study outcomes and limitations: At baseline, seropositivity was found in only a handful of AZD1222 recipients. Two doses of AZD1222 preceded a rise in Spike-specific TCR breadth and depth. Clonal diversity may have been underestimated, and the donors were mostly white British, with more females than males.

Sequencing was performed with immunoSEQ multiplex PCR; in TCRdb, only in-frame clones are kept and a portion is missing. In the table there are 110,000 to 150,000 clones, approximately 90% of which are singletons. This CDR3 contains 15 residues. In germline, CDR1 is MNHEY, CDR2 SVGAGI. Trimming shortened V by 5 bases and J by 7 bases, and 18 bases separated the two germline ends. In regard to this clone: Antigen specificity is unknown.

This specimen was peripheral blood, taken on day 0 of AZD1222 vaccination. This TCR derives from an adult in good health. The chain uses TRBV6-5 and TRBJ1-5, with D tentatively TRBD1 (5 bases). CDR3 protein: CASSPRGTPGQPQHF. CDR3 nucleotides: TGTGCCAGCAGTCCCCGCGGGACGCCGGGGCAGCCCCAGCATTTT.